This TCR beta chain was recovered during a study of T cell responses to AZD1222 COVID-19 vaccine. Study-wide findings and caveats: Only five or six individuals given AZD1222 were seropositive at baseline.

Worth noting for this clone: Its antigen is undetermined.

The CDR3 totals 13 residues. Germline CDR1 MNHEY, CDR2 SVGAGI. The V end lost 7 bases, the J end lost 3 bases, and 11 bases lay between the germline ends. Method: immunoSEQ multiplex PCR; TCRdb's copy keeps in-frame clones and lacks some. The table has about 120,000 clones, 80% to 90% seen once. This chain links TRBV6-5 with TRBJ2-3; D is ambiguous. This receptor was obtained from an adult in good health. The sequenced sample was peripheral blood, obtained on day 0 of AZD1222 vaccination. CDR3 residues: CASTKIGTDTQYF. In DNA form, the CDR3 reads TGTGCCAGCACCAAGATAGGAACAGATACGCAGTATTTT.